Below, 10 T cell receptor beta chains from the same sample are listed, as sequenced in a study of shared clonotypes between healthy human individuals. Clones were read by immunoSEQ multiplex PCR, and TCRdb kept only the in-frame ones, dropping some. Here the sample spans 2 million to 2.5 million clones, 80% to 95% being singletons. Sequenced input: naive CD4+ T cells from PBMCs. Subset described: CD45RA+ positively selected. The source of these receptors is a man in his late teens or twenties in good health. Some clones in this sample may be carry-over from other donors' samples.

This clone has a handful of counts. The V call is TRBV7-2, the J call TRBJ2-7, with D perhaps matching TRBD1 (5 bases). Trimming pared 2 bases from V and 5 bases from J, leaving 16 bases between. The CDR3 sequence is 15 residues long. CDR1 is SGHTA, CDR2 FQGNSA, per germline. DNA of the CDR3: TGTGCCAGCAGCTTACGCCCGCGGCAGGGCCACGAGCAGTACTTC. Amino acids: CASSLRPRQGHEQYF.

A word on this clone: This sample also contains other DNA sequences that code for the same CDR3. The chain couples TRBV29-1 to TRBJ2-3; the D is unclear. The CDR3 has 13 amino acids. Germline CDR1 and CDR2: SQVTM and ANQGSEA. Between the trimmed V and J ends, which lost 5 bases and 2 bases, there was a span of 11 bases. Written as DNA, the CDR3 is TGCAGCGTTCGCGGTCGCTCCACAGATACGCAGTATTTT. Translation gives CSVRGRSTDTQYF.

J is TRBJ1-2 and V is TRBV5-4; TRBD1 agrees at 8 bases. Germline loops: CDR1 SGHNT, CDR2 YYREEE (reference sequence). The length of the CDR3 is 14 residues. Losses at the gene ends were 4 bases for V and 8 bases for J; bases not matched to a gene: 10. The CDR3 coding sequence is TGTGCCAGCAGCGGGACCGGGACAGGAGACGGCTACACCTTC. It is translated as CASSGTGTGDGYTF.

The chain is built from TRBV6-6 and TRBJ2-7, with D hard to call. Germline-derived CDR1 and CDR2 are MNHNY and SVGAGI (reference sequence). The V end was cut by 6 bases, the J end by 2 bases, with 8 bases between. The CDR3 runs to 12 residues. The CDR3 reads CASRTLAYEQYF. For the CDR3, the DNA is TGTGCCAGCAGGACGCTAGCCTACGAGCAGTACTTC.

This clone was picked up one time. The chain employs TRBV6-1 and TRBJ2-4, with D possibly called TRBD1 or TRBD2 (6 bases each). Germline CDR1 is MNHNS and CDR2 is SASEGT. This CDR3 is built from 14 residues. V lost 1 base, J lost 7 bases, and 11 bases lay in between. The chain's CDR3 is CASSEVGGWNIQYF. For the CDR3, the DNA is TGTGCCAGCAGTGAAGTAGGGGGGTGGAACATTCAGTACTTC.

The genes are TRBV12-5 and TRBJ1-3; no clear D gene. Per germline, CDR1 LGHNT and CDR2 FRNRAP. V lost 6 bases and J 2 bases, leaving 2 bases between the germline ends. The CDR3 totals 11 residues. The CDR3 region is CASGTGNTIYF. The CDR3 bases are TGTGCTAGTGGAACTGGAAACACCATATATTTT.

The rearrangement joins TRBV28 to TRBJ1-5; the D is unclear. Trimming shortened V by 1 base and J by 3 bases, and 13 bases separated the two germline ends. Per germline, CDR1 MDHEN and CDR2 SYDVKM. This CDR3 spans 16 amino acids. CDR3 sequence (DNA): TGTGCCAGCAGTTTATCCTCTGGACGGTACAATCAGCCCCAGCATTTT. This codes for CASSLSSGRYNQPQHF.

The rearrangement joins TRBV4-3 to TRBJ2-7, with 10 bases aligning to TRBD2. This CDR3 spans 13 amino acids. V gave up 1 base and J gave up 6 bases; unmatched junction bases: 0. Germline V gene data show CDR1 as LGHNA and CDR2 as YSLEER. CDR3 nucleotides: TGCGCCAGCAGCCAAGGACTAGCGGGCGAGCAGTACTTC. This translates into CASSQGLAGEQYF.

The V and J genes are TRBV28 and TRBJ2-1; 12 positions agree with TRBD2. The CDR3 is 15 amino acids. J was trimmed by 6 bases and V by 7 bases; bases with no gene match: 7. Looked up from germline, CDR1 is MDHEN and CDR2 is SYDVKM. Written as DNA, the CDR3 is TGTGCCAGCACAAAACTAGCGGGAGGCGGCAATGAGCAGTTCTTC. Protein: CASTKLAGGGNEQFF.

The chain is built from TRBV27 and TRBJ1-5; no reliable D call. From germline, CDR1 is MNHEY and CDR2 SMNVEV (reference sequence). CDR3 size: 14 residues. V was cut by 2 bases and J by 2 bases, with 7 bases left in between. CDR3 in amino acids: CASSLVMGNQPQHF. The CDR3 DNA is TGTGCCAGCAGTTTAGTTATGGGCAATCAGCCCCAGCATTTT.